This TCR beta chain is from a study of beta chain features in type 1 diabetes. The V and J ends lost 5 bases and 8 bases respectively, with 10 bases between them. The CDR3 is 13 residues long. The germline V gene has CDR1 KGHSH and CDR2 LQKENI. The isolated RNA, all of it, was reverse transcribed, so expressed TCRB transcripts were what got sequenced. Profiled with immunoSEQ multiplex PCR; TCRdb holds only in-frame clones, not every one. This table holds a few hundred thousand clones, about 18% found once. The sample consisted of naive CD4+ T cells from blood. The origin of this receptor is a woman between 18 and 30 years old in good health. This chain joins TRBV18 and TRBJ2-6; perhaps TRBD1 as D (5 bases). The CDR3, as DNA: TGTGCCAGCTCATCAGACAGCCCCAACGTCCTGACTTTC. Its protein product is CASSSDSPNVLTF.